The rows below give T cell receptor beta chains drawn from one sample of a study of T cell repertoires in cytomegalovirus infection. MiXCR was run by TCRdb on the reads, yielding one entry per CDR3 protein. This table has approximately 550,000 distinct CDR3 sequences, 16% appearing once. Source material: CD8+ T cells from PBMCs. These receptors all come from a human donor in good health (CMV status not recorded). Some clones in this sample may be carry-over from other donors' samples. Each CDR3 is given with its conserved first and last residue. Fields, in order: J gene, clone size, V gene, D gene, CDR3 protein, CDR3 DNA. The D gene is left open where the match is weak. Not every row has a clone size; where given, it reads once, few, many or a size class.

>TRBJ2-1|few|TRBV5-6|.
CASSTAPSDEQFF
TGTGCCAGCAGCACCGCCCCGAGCGATGAGCAGTTCTTC
>TRBJ2-2|few|TRBV7-3|.
CASSLRWQDGGSGELFF
TGTGCCAGCAGCTTAAGGTGGCAGGACGGAGGGTCCGGGGAGCTGTTTTTT
>TRBJ2-1|.|TRBV9|.
CASSPGGLGYNEQFF
TGTGCCAGCAGCCCTGGAGGGCTCGGTTACAATGAGCAGTTCTTC
>TRBJ2-7|once|TRBV6-6|TRBD1
CASSYVTGGGEQYF
TGTGCCAGCAGTTACGTGACAGGGGGCGGCGAGCAGTACTTC
>TRBJ1-1|many|TRBV12-3/TRBV12-4|TRBD1
CASRTGGSNTEAFF
TGTGCCAGCAGAACAGGGGGCTCGAACACTGAAGCTTTCTTT
>TRBJ2-2|few|TRBV6-6|.
CASTPRCCGELFF
TGTGCCAGCACTCCTAGGTGTTGCGGGGAGCTGTTTTTT
>TRBJ2-5|few|TRBV28|.
CASSFTGQDQETQYF
TGTGCCAGCAGTTTCACGGGACAAGACCAAGAGACCCAGTACTTC
>TRBJ1-2|.|TRBV5-6|.
CASSSIIHYGYTF
TGTGCCAGCAGCTCTATTATCCACTATGGCTACACCTTC
>TRBJ2-1|.|TRBV12-3/TRBV12-4|.
CASSLGGNQFF
TGTGCCAGCAGCCTTGGGGGTAATCAGTTCTTC
>TRBJ1-1|many|TRBV6-1|.
CASSDFEGRITEAFF
TGTGCCAGCAGTGATTTCGAGGGGAGGATCACTGAAGCTTTCTTT
>TRBJ2-5|.|TRBV7-9|.
CASSPPAQRETQYF
TGTGCCAGCAGCCCCCCGGCACAGAGGGAGACCCAGTACTTC
>TRBJ1-2|.|TRBV27|.
CASSPRSGTPRGGYTF
TGTGCCAGCAGTCCGCGTTCCGGGACACCAAGAGGGGGCTACACCTTC
>TRBJ2-1|few|TRBV2|TRBD2
CASSERSGGHGEQFF
TGTGCCAGCAGTGAAAGGAGCGGGGGCCACGGTGAGCAGTTCTTC
>TRBJ1-5|.|TRBV3-1|TRBD1
CASSPRQGDNQPQHF
TGTGCCAGCAGCCCTCGACAGGGCGACAATCAGCCCCAGCATTTT
>TRBJ2-5|many|TRBV9|TRBD2
CASSVPGLECQETQYF
TGTGCCAGCAGCGTCCCGGGACTAGAGTGCCAAGAGACCCAGTACTTC
>TRBJ2-1|many|TRBV12-3/TRBV12-4|.
CASSLNGVEQFF
TGTGCCAGCAGTTTAAACGGGGTTGAGCAGTTCTTC
>TRBJ1-1|.|TRBV10-3|.
CAIGRGDTEAFF
TGTGCCATTGGACGGGGAGACACTGAAGCTTTCTTT
>TRBJ2-3|many|TRBV7-6|TRBD2
CASSFPNLLAGGGSTDTQYF
TGTGCCAGCAGCTTCCCCAACCTTCTAGCGGGAGGCGGGAGCACAGATACGCAGTATTTT
>TRBJ2-1|.|TRBV6-6|TRBD2
CASSILGRGSSYNVQFF
TGTGCCAGCAGTATCCTAGGGCGGGGGAGCTCCTACAATGTGCAGTTCTTC
>TRBJ2-5|many|TRBV12-3/TRBV12-4|TRBD1
CASSLRQGRETQYF
TGTGCCAGCAGTTTGCGACAGGGGAGGGAGACCCAGTACTTC
>TRBJ2-1|many|TRBV7-8|.
CASSLEEYNEQFF
TGTGCCAGCAGCTTAGAAGAGTACAATGAGCAGTTCTTC
>TRBJ1-1|many|TRBV27|.
CASSPISRGLLNTEAFF
TGTGCCAGCAGTCCTATAAGCAGGGGACTCTTGAACACTGAAGCTTTCTTT
>TRBJ2-2|.|TRBV6-5|.
CASSYKRWEGQLNTGELFF
TGTGCCAGCAGTTACAAGCGGTGGGAGGGACAACTGAACACCGGGGAGCTGTTTTTT
>TRBJ1-1|many|TRBV11-2|.
CASSLKSWQVNTEAFF
TGTGCCAGCAGCTTAAAGTCCTGGCAGGTTAACACTGAAGCTTTCTTT
>TRBJ2-7|.|TRBV6-5|TRBD2
CASSRGGLEPYEQYF
TGTGCCAGCAGCCGGGGGGGGCTAGAACCCTACGAGCAGTACTTC
>TRBJ2-3|.|TRBV3-1|TRBD1
CASSHLVGQGTSLQYF
TGTGCCAGCAGCCACCTAGTAGGACAGGGAACATCTTTGCAGTATTTT
>TRBJ2-1|.|TRBV7-8|.
CARSPPRGDEQFF
TGTGCCAGAAGCCCCCCCAGGGGCGATGAGCAGTTCTTC
>TRBJ1-5|many|TRBV7-8|.
CASSLGPNISNQPQHF
TGTGCCAGCAGCTTAGGTCCCAATATTAGCAATCAGCCCCAGCATTTT
>TRBJ1-2|many|TRBV7-2|TRBD1
CASSLPWTGEGYTF
TGTGCCAGCAGCTTACCTTGGACAGGGGAGGGCTACACCTTC
>TRBJ2-1|.|TRBV15|TRBD1
CATSRDPRGRYNEQFF
TGTGCCACCAGCAGAGATCCCAGGGGGCGGTACAATGAGCAGTTCTTC
>TRBJ2-2|many|TRBV7-9|.
CASSPPPPQAGELFF
TGTGCCAGCAGCCCGCCCCCTCCCCAGGCAGGGGAGCTGTTTTTT
>TRBJ2-7|few|TRBV20-1|TRBD2
CSARSSGPPYEQYF
TGCAGTGCTAGATCTAGCGGTCCTCCCTACGAGCAGTACTTC
>TRBJ1-5|many|TRBV19|.
CASSIEAAPYSNQPQHF
TGTGCCAGTAGTATAGAGGCCGCTCCCTATAGCAATCAGCCCCAGCATTTT
>TRBJ2-7|.|TRBV6-5|.
CASSYRGPGREQYF
TGTGCCAGCAGTTACAGGGGACCGGGGAGAGAGCAGTACTTC
>TRBJ1-6|few|TRBV12-5|TRBD1
CANTWDSSAAYNSPLHF
TGTGCTAATACTTGGGACAGCTCCGCTGCCTATAATTCACCCCTCCACTTT
>TRBJ1-1|many|TRBV12-3/TRBV12-4|.
CASSSAGTTEAFF
TGTGCCAGCAGTTCCGCGGGGACCACTGAAGCTTTCTTT
>TRBJ1-3|.|TRBV19|.
CASSKLAAGNTIYF
TGTGCCAGTAGTAAGCTTGCAGCTGGAAACACCATATATTTT
>TRBJ1-4|many|TRBV27|.
CASSPGQLNEKLFF
TGTGCCAGCAGTCCCGGACAGCTTAATGAAAAACTGTTTTTT
>TRBJ2-5|many|TRBV7-9|.
CASSPGLWGTQYF
TGTGCCAGCAGCCCGGGACTCTGGGGGACCCAGTACTTC
>TRBJ1-2|.|TRBV7-9|.
CASSLPDGHREHGYTF
TGTGCCAGCAGCTTACCAGACGGGCACAGGGAACATGGCTACACCTTC